Following are 14 T cell receptor beta chains from one sample sequenced in a study of blood T cell repertoires in COVID-19. The assay was immunoSEQ multiplex PCR, and TCRdb's table has in-frame clones only and misses some. The data hold tens of thousands of clones, with over 60% observed a single time. Sequenced: peripheral blood. Receptors originate from a man aged 70 or older with COVID-19, enrolled during active disease.

The chain carries TRBV27 and TRBJ2-2; TRBD1 might be the D (5 bases). Germline CDR1 is MNHEY and CDR2 is SMNVEV (reference sequence). This CDR3 is 15 amino acids long. The ends were cut back, 6 bases at V and 0 bases at J, with 11 bases in the middle. CDR3 sequence (DNA): TGTGCCAGCAGACTTCACAGGACGAACACCGGGGAGCTGTTTTTT. This encodes CASRLHRTNTGELFF.

With respect to this clone: Relative to the germline gene, one junction end is altered; a read error may explain this. The rearrangement joins TRBV3-1 (or the pseudogene TRBV3-2) to TRBJ2-3, with TRBD1 identical over 10 bases. The germline CDR1 and CDR2 sequences are LGHDT and YNNKEL (reference sequence). The CDR3 consists of 11 residues. CDR3 DNA: TGTGCCAGCAGCCACCCCCGGGACAGGGGATTT. Translated: CASSHPRDRGF.

The V gene is TRBV29-1, the J gene TRBJ2-7, with D perhaps TRBD2 (5 bases). Per the germline V gene, CDR1 is SQVTM and CDR2 is ANQGSEA. CDR3 length: 15 residues. Between the trimmed V and J ends, which lost 4 bases and 0 bases, there was a span of 16 bases. The CDR3 loop is CSVGSGILSSYEQYF. The CDR3 nucleotides are TGCAGCGTTGGCTCCGGGATCCTCAGCTCCTACGAGCAGTACTTC.

The rearrangement uses TRBV28 and TRBJ1-4; D is ambiguous. The V end lost 1 base, the J end lost 0 bases, and 9 bases lay between the germline ends. CDR1 and CDR2 from the germline V gene are MDHEN and SYDVKM. The CDR3 contains 16 residues. CDR3 sequence reads: CASSLSGPTTNEKLFF. The CDR3 DNA is TGTGCCAGCAGTTTATCCGGTCCCACAACTAATGAAAAACTGTTTTTT.

This clone occurred a few times. The chain is built from TRBV2 and TRBJ2-1; tentatively, D is TRBD1 (6 bases). The V gene's germline CDR1 is SNHLY and CDR2 FYNNEI. The CDR3 has 14 residues. Trimming removed 6 bases from V and 2 bases from J, with 11 bases in between. This CDR3 reads CASRVDRAYNEQFF. The CDR3, as DNA: TGTGCCAGCAGGGTGGACAGAGCCTACAATGAGCAGTTCTTC. The full variable domain, rest sourced from reference TRBV2 and TRBJ2-1, is EPEVTQTPSHQVTQMGQEVILRCVPISNHLYFYWYRQILGQKVEFLVSFYNNEISEKSEIFDDQFSVERPDGSNFTLKIRSTKLEDSAMYFCASRVDRAYNEQFFGPGTRLTVL.

The V call is TRBV6-1, the J call TRBJ1-5, with TRBD1 matching 7 bases. The CDR3 totals 17 residues. The trim removed 2 bases at V and 6 bases at J, leaving 13 bases unmatched. The germline V gene has CDR1 MNHNS and CDR2 SASEGT. CDR3 in amino acids: CASSETLLTGRSQPQHF. CDR3 nucleotide sequence: TGTGCCAGCAGTGAAACACTTCTGACAGGGAGAAGTCAGCCCCAGCATTTT.

The V gene is TRBV28, the J gene TRBJ1-6, with TRBD1 identical over 9 bases. The ends lost 0 bases at V and 6 bases at J; junction bases unmatched: 9. The germline gives CDR1 MDHEN, CDR2 SYDVKM. The CDR3 length is 18 residues. This CDR3 is CASSLWPRLDRGNSPLHF. DNA for the CDR3: TGTGCCAGCAGTTTATGGCCGCGGTTGGACAGGGGTAATTCACCCCTCCACTTT.

The chain employs TRBV5-1 and TRBJ2-1; 8 bases fit TRBD2. Germline values: CDR1 SGHRS, CDR2 YFSETQ. V lost 1 base and J lost 0; bases outside the gene matches: 3. This CDR3 has 16 residues. For the CDR3, the DNA is TGCGCCAGCAGCTTGACTAGCGGAAGCTCCTACAATGAGCAGTTCTTC. Residues: CASSLTSGSSYNEQFF.

This clone has a handful of counts. The rearrangement uses TRBV10-3 and TRBJ2-2, with TRBD2 matching 9 bases. The germline gives CDR1 ENHRY, CDR2 SYGVKD. The CDR3 is 16 amino acids. The trim removed 0 bases at V and 1 base at J, leaving 0 bases unmatched. In DNA, the CDR3 is TGTGCCATCAGTGAGTCGACTAGCGGGAACACCGGGGAGCTGTTTTTT. It is translated as CAISESTSGNTGELFF.

This rearrangement joins TRBV6-5 to TRBJ1-2; 10 bases align to TRBD1. This CDR3 has 12 amino acids. From germline, CDR1 is MNHEY and CDR2 SVGAGI. Losses at the gene ends were 7 bases for V and 7 bases for J; bases not matched to a gene: 3. CDR3 DNA: TGTGCCAGCATGGGACAGGGGTTTGGCTACACCTTC. This encodes CASMGQGFGYTF.

This clone was seen a handful of times. CDR3: CASSLNGEGSNYGYTF. CDR3 sequence (DNA): TGTGCCAGCAGCCTCAACGGGGAGGGGTCGAACTATGGCTACACCTTC. The V call is TRBV7-3, the J call TRBJ1-2, with TRBD1 as a possible D gene (5 bases). Germline CDR1 and CDR2: SGHTA and FQGTGA. The length of the CDR3 is 16 residues. V dropped 5 bases and J dropped 2 bases, with 18 bases sitting between them.

The count of this clone is one. The chain carries TRBV7-2 and TRBJ1-1, with a weak D call TRBD1 (6 bases). CDR3 length: 15 amino acids. In germline, CDR1 is SGHTA, CDR2 FQGNSA. V gave up 5 bases and J gave up 0 bases, with 13 bases separating them. CDR3 bases: TGTGCCAGCAGCGTCTACACAGGGATGAACACTGAAGCTTTCTTT. Translating gives CASSVYTGMNTEAFF.

V is TRBV3-1 (or the pseudogene TRBV3-2) and J is TRBJ2-1; 7 bases match TRBD1. The CDR3 runs 15 residues. Germline CDR1 LGHDT, CDR2 YNNKEL (reference sequence). Losses at the gene ends were 4 bases for V and 6 bases for J; bases not matched to a gene: 9. CDR3 nucleotides: TGTGCCAGCAGCCTATCGGACAGGTCCATCAATGAGCAGTTCTTC. It is translated as CASSLSDRSINEQFF.

This sequence joins TRBV7-2 and TRBJ1-1; D not certain. Germline assignment: CDR1 SGHTA and CDR2 FQGNSA. CDR3 length: 13 residues. The V end was cut by 2 bases, the J end by 4 bases, with 8 bases between. The chain's CDR3 is CASSLWRGTEAFF. DNA for the CDR3: TGTGCCAGCAGCTTATGGCGGGGCACTGAAGCTTTCTTT.